This paragraph reports one T cell receptor beta chain. This sample was included in a study of OX40 agonist ivuxolimab in advanced cancers. Repertoires were generated with immunoSEQ multiplex PCR, while TCRdb's copy carries only in-frame clones and drops some. The sample contains some 61,000 clones, approximately 87% of which appear only once. The CDR3 consists of 14 residues. V was shortened by 2 bases and J by 0 bases, with 6 bases between the two germline ends. Germline V gene lookup returns CDR1 WNHNN and CDR2 SYGVQD (reference sequence). The chain is built from TRBV10-1 and TRBJ2-3; no firm D call. This receptor was taken from an adult with an advanced solid tumor such as melanoma, head and neck, liver or kidney cancer. The sequences come from CD4+ or CD8+ T cells sorted from blood, collected in a trial of the OX40 agonist ivuxolimab. CDR3 DNA: TGCGCCAGCAGTGAGGTCGGGAGCACAGATACGCAGTATTTT. Amino acids: CASSEVGSTDTQYF.